The 4 T cell receptor beta chains below all came from one sample that was sequenced in a study of shared clonotypes between healthy human individuals (dated by TCRdb to between 2020 and 2021). Library prep was done by the immunoSEQ multiplex PCR assay. Here the immuneACCESS table is served through TCRdb, limited to in-frame sequences with V and J called. Missing clones are a known gap in these copies; in checked studies unresolved V genes cover under half, and the rest lacks a known reason. Counted in this sample were approximately 1.5 million clones; 98% of them appeared once. 0.36% of the sample is in the top ten clones. Sequenced input: naive CD4+ T cells sorted from blood. The cell subset or site label of this sample denotes: CD45RA+ positively selected. These TCRs come from a man aged 25 to 40 in good health.

CDR3 DNA: TGCGCCAGCAGCGAACCCGGGAGGGCCATCGATGAGCAGTTCTTC. Its translation: CASSEPGRAIDEQFF. The gene calls are TRBV10-1 and TRBJ2-1; 8 positions match TRBD2. The CDR3 extends over 15 amino acids. CDR1 is WNHNN and CDR2 is SYGVQD in the germline V gene (reference sequence). The V and J ends lost 6 bases and 8 bases, in that order; junction bases with no gene match: 12.

This clone has only one observation. This chain connects TRBV16 to TRBJ2-4; the D gene is possibly TRBD1 (5 bases). The length of the CDR3 is 15 residues. Trimming removed 2 bases at V and 2 bases at J, with 10 bases between. Germline V gene lookup returns CDR1 KGHSY and CDR2 FQNENV. The CDR3: CASSQQGNTKNIQYF. As DNA, the CDR3 is TGTGCCAGCAGCCAACAGGGTAACACCAAAAACATTCAGTACTTC.

This chain connects TRBV28 to TRBJ1-3; D not certain. The V gene's germline CDR1 is MDHEN and CDR2 SYDVKM. V shed 7 bases and J shed 0 bases, with 13 bases lying between them. This CDR3 has 15 residues. The CDR3 is CASTSTEDSGNTIYF. DNA for the CDR3: TGTGCCAGCACCTCTACAGAGGACTCTGGAAACACCATATATTTT.

The chain uses TRBV27 and TRBJ1-4, with D perhaps matching TRBD1 (6 bases). Germline values: CDR1 MNHEY, CDR2 SMNVEV (reference sequence). Trimming removed 5 bases from V and 8 bases from J, with 15 bases in between. This CDR3 contains 14 residues. CDR3 loop: CASSLNRDGEKLFF. The CDR3 nucleotides read TGTGCCAGCAGTCTAAACAGGGATGGGGAAAAACTGTTTTTT. The variable domain in full, completed from reference TRBV27 and TRBJ1-4, reads EAQVTQNPRYLITVTGKKLTVTCSQNMNHEYMSWYRQDPGLGLRQIYYSMNVEVTDKGDVPEGYKVSRKEKRNFPLILESPSPNQTSLYFCASSLNRDGEKLFFGSGTQLSVL.